This T cell receptor (beta chain) was found in a study of T cell responses to AZD1222 COVID-19 vaccine. This CDR3 spans 19 amino acids. Profiling relied on immunoSEQ multiplex PCR, and the TCRdb table lists in-frame clones only, not all of them. In the table there are roughly 100,000 clones, roughly 83% of which are singletons. Overall study findings and caveats: Repertoire sampling occurred only after the peak T cell response. Targeting of unmutated variant regions was reportedly seen in nearly half of spike-specific TCRs. The study found vaccine-associated CD4 TCRs spanning spike, dominant at 160-218 and 743-854.

Comment on this clone: Its specificity is not known.

The clonotype was recovered from an adult who received the AZD1222 COVID-19 vaccine. Here the sequenced sample was peripheral blood, taken 28 days after the second AZD1222 dose. The rearrangement joins TRBV21-1 to TRBJ1-5; the table's D gene call, TRBD1, was not cross checked with the DNA. TRBV21-1 is termed a pseudogene. The CDR3 spells CASSKKKGEETETDQPQHF. As DNA, the CDR3 is TGTGCCAGCAGCAAAAAAAAAGGGGAAGAAACAGAAACGGACCAGCCCCAGCATTTT.